This TCR beta chain derives from a study of T cell responses to AZD1222 COVID-19 vaccine (dated by TCRdb to about 2021). Context from the whole study: AZD1222 recipients with second doses at about 4 weeks or about 12 weeks were pooled, because spike-specific TCR depth and breadth did not differ between schedules. A total of approximately 250 trial participants underwent TCR sequencing, of whom about 200 had received two doses of AZD1222 and roughly 26 had received two doses of the MenACWY control vaccine. Trial participants were enrolled by age into subgroups of 18-55, 56-69 and 70-plus years, and roughly 160, 29 and 62 TCR-sequenced participants, respectively, were included in these subgroups.

Results and caveats for the whole study, not just this receptor: No day 14 peak-response samples were available, so repertoires were characterized only after the peak T cell response. The whole spike protein was spanned by vaccine-associated CD4 TCRs, and dominant responses were seen in regions 160-218 and 743-854. In the small 56-69-year group, the increase in depth fell short of significance, most likely because of low power. Conclusions about previously exposed vaccinees were limited because only a handful of AZD1222 recipients were SARS-CoV-2 seropositive at baseline. Participants were mostly white British, with more females than males. The authors suggested clonal diversity may have been underestimated. Epitopes outside the regions mutated in the B.1.351 and B.1.1.7 variants were reportedly recognized by nearly half of the unique spike-specific TCRs. After two AZD1222 doses, both the breadth and the depth of spike-specific TCRs were significantly higher than at day 0 and than in MenACWY recipients.

With respect to this clone: Its antigen has not been determined. Base qualities are missing; no much larger clone stands one base away.

The time point label, as the study defines it: baseline before first vaccination. Samples from vaccinated people were obtained from the UK trials COV001 and COV002, which included a single-blind randomized controlled phase 2/3 trial of AZD1222 (ChAdOx1 nCoV-19) in healthy adults. Trial participant PBMC samples were collected at day 0 and day 28 after the second dose for TCRbeta chain sequencing. The CDR3 holds 14 amino acids from the cysteine to the phenylalanine. The entry retains the CDR3 DNA only, 42 bases that are in frame from base 1. The germline V gene supplies CDR1 SGHAT and CDR2 FQNNGV. V is reduced by 1 base and J by 3 bases, leaving a spacing of 9 bases between them. The CDR3 regions of human TCRbeta chains were analyzed by immunosequencing. Per the original workflow: TCRs in the repertoires were matched against a reference library of SARS-CoV-2-specific TCRs that had been generated with the MIRA antigen-specificity platform. Breadth was defined as the fraction of unique TCRs that were SARS-CoV-2-associated, and depth was defined as the fraction of total T cells that were SARS-CoV-2-associated. Using the MIRA data, each spike-specific TCR was mapped to the spike region that the TCR reacts to and placed in a CD4 or CD8 class. Log10-transformed breadth and depth values were compared by one-way ANOVA with Sidak's multiple comparisons tests. TCRdb took over this immuneACCESS table, retaining in-frame rearrangements with V and J assigned. Such tables are incomplete; in checked studies, under half of the missing clones stem from an unresolved V gene, and the remainder is unexplained. For V, J and clone size, that table is used; D and trimming come from the DNA. Within this sample are about 88,000 clones, with approximately 90% of them counted one time only. Of the sample, approximately 5.6% is held by the ten largest clones.

This sequence originates from an adult in good health. This specimen consisted of peripheral blood, obtained on day 0 of AZD1222 vaccination. The V gene is TRBV11-2 and the J gene is TRBJ1-1; the D region possibly corresponds to TRBD1 (6 bases align). The CDR3 in this case is CASSLVGTHTEAFF. In nucleotides, the sequence is TGTGCCAGCAGCTTAGTGGGGACACACACTGAAGCTTTCTTT.